Here is one T cell receptor (beta chain) with its context. No cognate antigen has been identified for it. No base quality information exists; no much larger clone differs at one position. This sample is drawn from a study of blood T cell repertoires in COVID-19 (dated by TCRdb to 2018 to 2021). Regarding the complete study: Collaborator samples came from the United States, Italy and Spain and covered acute and convalescent phases of COVID-19. The prospective study material was composed of cDNA or gDNA derived from T cells, B-cell-depleted T cells, or PBMCs. Deeply sampled blood TCRbeta repertoires from subjects exposed to, actively infected with, or recovered from COVID-19 were included in the dataset. The repertoires were released in a freely available public database meant as a resource for research on the immune response to SARS-CoV-2. The samples were drawn from two sources: the first 160 participants of the ongoing ImmuneRACE study, and 1,000 to 1,500 subjects contributed by 6 global collaborators. Nearly every sample came with metadata listing a de-identified subject ID, COVID-19 status, age in years and sex. Where available, HLA class I and class II types were obtained from metadata supplied by the sample provider rather than from assay-based typing.

In the prospective study, participants were about 18 to 100 years old, resided in about two dozen geographic areas of the United States, and were enrolled through a virtual design. In the prospective study, cohorts were assigned on the basis of participant-reported clinical history obtained from a screening survey and a study questionnaire. In the prospective study, mobile phlebotomists collected whole blood, serum and a nasopharyngeal or oropharyngeal swab from each participant. Prospective study participants could optionally give additional blood draws and questionnaires over an approximately two-month period. Blood samples from the prospective study were shipped frozen or at room temperature prior to DNA extraction. What the study reported, not specific to this receptor: How much clinical and demographic metadata was included differed by source and by participant, and the metadata was provided uncurated.

The immunoSEQ Assay, a bias-controlled multiplex PCR, was used to amplify TCRbeta CDR3 regions from genomic DNA. Per the original workflow: Within the assay, amplification of reference gene primers was used to estimate how many nucleated cells each sample contained. To quantify the absolute abundance of each unique TCRbeta CDR3 rearrangement, sequence reads were collapsed and filtered. Productive Simpson clonality was computed per sample as the square root of Simpson's diversity index over productive rearrangements. TCRdb provides this immuneACCESS table in a form limited to in-frame rearrangements. Some clones are lacking; in checked studies, under half of them reflect an unresolved V gene, and why the rest are absent is not known. That table supplies the V and J calls and clone size; D and trimming were determined from the DNA. The sample table holds around 200,000 clones, of which 87% were seen once. About 9.4% of the sample lies in the top ten.

The TCR sequence derives from a man younger than 35 with acute COVID-19. Source material: PBMCs or T cells enriched from blood (not recorded which).

In nucleotides, the sequence is TGTGCCAGCAGCTTGGCCCATGTGACTAGTAACTACGAGCAGTACTTC. This codes for CASSLAHVTSNYEQYF. The rearrangement joined TRBV5-5 to TRBJ2-7; the D region possibly corresponds to TRBD2 (6 bases align). From its cysteine to its phenylalanine, the CDR3 spans 16 amino acids. CDR3 DNA only is kept here, 48 bases in frame from base 1. At the junction V is shortened by 0 bases and J by 3 bases, with 16 bases in between. CDR1 SGHKS and CDR2 YYEKEE are derived from the germline V gene (reference sequence).